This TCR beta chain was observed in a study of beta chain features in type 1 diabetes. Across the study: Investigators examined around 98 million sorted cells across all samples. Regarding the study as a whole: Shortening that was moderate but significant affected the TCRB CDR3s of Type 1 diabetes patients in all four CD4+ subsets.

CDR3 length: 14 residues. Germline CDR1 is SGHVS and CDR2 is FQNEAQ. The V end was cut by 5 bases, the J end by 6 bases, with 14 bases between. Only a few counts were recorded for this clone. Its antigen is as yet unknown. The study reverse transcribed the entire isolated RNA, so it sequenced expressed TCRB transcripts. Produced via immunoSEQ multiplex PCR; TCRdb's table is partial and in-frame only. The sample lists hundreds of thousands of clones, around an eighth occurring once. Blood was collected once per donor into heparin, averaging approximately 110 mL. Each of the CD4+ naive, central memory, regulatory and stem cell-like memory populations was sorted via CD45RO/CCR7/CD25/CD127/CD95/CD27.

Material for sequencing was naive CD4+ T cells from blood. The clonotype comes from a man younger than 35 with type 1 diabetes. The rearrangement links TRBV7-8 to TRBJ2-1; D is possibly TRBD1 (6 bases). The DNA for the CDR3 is TGTGCCAGCAGCCGTGACAGGCCCTCCAATGAGCAGTTCTTC. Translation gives CASSRDRPSNEQFF. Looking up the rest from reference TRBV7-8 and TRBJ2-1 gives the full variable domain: GAGVSQSPRYKVAKRGQDVALRCDPISGHVSLFWYQQALGQGPEFLTYFQNEAQLDKSGLPSDRFFAERPEGSVSTLKIQRTQQEDSAVYLCASSRDRPSNEQFFGPGTRLTVL.